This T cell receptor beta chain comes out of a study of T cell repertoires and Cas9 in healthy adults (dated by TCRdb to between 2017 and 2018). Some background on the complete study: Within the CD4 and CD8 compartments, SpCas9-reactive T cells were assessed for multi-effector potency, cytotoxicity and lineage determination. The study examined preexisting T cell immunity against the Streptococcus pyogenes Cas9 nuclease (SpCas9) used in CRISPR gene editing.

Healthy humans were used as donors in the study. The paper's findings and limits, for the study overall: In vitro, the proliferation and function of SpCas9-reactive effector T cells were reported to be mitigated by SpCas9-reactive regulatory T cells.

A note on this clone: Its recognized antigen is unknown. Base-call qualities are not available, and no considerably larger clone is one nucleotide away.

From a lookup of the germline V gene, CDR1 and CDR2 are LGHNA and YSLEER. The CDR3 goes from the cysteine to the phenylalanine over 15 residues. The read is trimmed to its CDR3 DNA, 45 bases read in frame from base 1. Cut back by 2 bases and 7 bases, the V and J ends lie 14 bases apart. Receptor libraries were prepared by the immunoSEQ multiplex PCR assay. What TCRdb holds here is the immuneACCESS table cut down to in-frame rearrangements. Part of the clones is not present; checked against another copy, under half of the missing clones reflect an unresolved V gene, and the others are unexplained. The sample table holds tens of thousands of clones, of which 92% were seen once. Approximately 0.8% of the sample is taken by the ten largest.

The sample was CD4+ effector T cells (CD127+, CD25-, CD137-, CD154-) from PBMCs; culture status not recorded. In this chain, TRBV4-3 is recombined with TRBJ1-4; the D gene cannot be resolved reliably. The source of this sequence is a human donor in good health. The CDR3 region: CASSQYNVESEKLFF. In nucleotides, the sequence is TGCGCCAGCAGCCAATATAACGTGGAGTCTGAAAAACTGTTTTTT.